These 28 T cell receptor beta chains originate from one sample sequenced in a study of T cell repertoires in cytomegalovirus infection. What these receptors recognize is not known. TCRdb fed the reads into MiXCR, producing one record per CDR3 protein. The table includes fewer than 350,000 distinct CDR3 sequences, approximately 32% detected once. Source: cultured PBMCs, taken from culture after CMV antigen stimulation. These receptors originate from a human donor in good health (CMV status not recorded). Some clones in this sample may be carry-over from other donors' samples.

The chain carries TRBV19 and TRBJ1-5; 7 bases are shared with TRBD1. Germline CDR1 reads LNHDA; CDR2 reads SQIVND (reference sequence). Trimming cost V 8 bases and J 3 bases; bases outside gene matches: 10. This CDR3 contains 15 residues. The CDR3 here is CASGGQSSNNQPQHF. The CDR3 DNA sequence: TGTGCCAGTGGGGGACAGTCGTCGAACAATCAGCCCCAGCATTTT.

There are many counts of this clonotype. This sequence joins TRBV7-2 and TRBJ2-1, with TRBD2 matching 10 bases. In germline, CDR1 is SGHTA, CDR2 FQGNSA. CDR3 length: 16 residues. V dropped 8 bases and J dropped 4; count of bases not matched to a gene: 11. CDR3 amino acids: CASAYQGLAAYNEQFF. CDR3 bases: TGTGCCAGCGCCTACCAAGGACTAGCGGCTTACAATGAGCAGTTCTTC.

A few counts support this clonotype. This chain joins TRBV15 and TRBJ2-7; 10 bases are a match to TRBD1. The length of the CDR3 is 15 residues. Germline V gives CDR1 LNHNV, CDR2 YYDKDF (reference sequence). The junction had 9 bases not matched to a gene; V was cut back by 4 bases and J by 6 bases. The CDR3 coding sequence is TGTGCCACCAGCACGTCCGGGACAGGGGCCTTCGAGCAGTACTTC. Protein product: CATSTSGTGAFEQYF.

This clonotype turned up a few times. V is TRBV4-1 and J is TRBJ2-5; 8 bases align to TRBD1. There are 16 residues in the CDR3. Looked up from germline, CDR1 is MGHRA and CDR2 is YSYEKL. J lost 5 bases, V lost 4 bases, and 12 bases had no gene match. The CDR3, as DNA: TGCGCCAGCAGCCCACGGACAGGGCGAGCGGTGGAGACCCAGTACTTC. It translates to CASSPRTGRAVETQYF.

This chain links TRBV4-1 with TRBJ2-3; 12 nucleotides align to TRBD2. The V segment lost 2 bases and the J segment 3 bases; nucleotides outside the gene matches: 6. This CDR3 is 17 amino acids long. The germline V gene has CDR1 MGHRA and CDR2 YSYEKL. CDR3 loop: CASSQPRTSGATDTQYF. The CDR3 coding sequence is TGCGCCAGCAGCCAACCACGGACTAGCGGGGCAACAGATACGCAGTATTTT.

For this clonotype: A read error may produce the germline difference seen at one junction end. The chain employs TRBV25-1 and TRBJ2-7; D unresolved. CDR3 length equals 12 residues. The germline V gene has CDR1 MGHDK and CDR2 SYGVNS. This CDR3 is CASSPPGRPKSF. CDR3 DNA sequence: TGTGCCAGCAGTCCACCCGGCCGCCCCAAAAGCTTC.

The V and J genes are TRBV20-1 and TRBJ1-5, with 7 nucleotides matching TRBD1. The CDR3 totals 14 residues. Germline V gene data show CDR1 as DFQATT and CDR2 as SNEGSKA (reference sequence). V shed 5 bases and J 0 bases; nucleotides not matched to a gene: 4. The CDR3 coding sequence is TGCAGTGCTTCCGACAGGGTTAGCAATCAGCCCCAGCATTTT. Encoded protein: CSASDRVSNQPQHF.

The CDR3 protein is CASIGRLGGNQPQHF. CDR3 bases: TGTGCCAGCATCGGGAGACTAGGTGGCAATCAGCCCCAGCATTTT. The V and J genes are TRBV28 and TRBJ1-5; no definite D call. This CDR3 is built from 15 residues. Trimming cost V 7 bases and J 2 bases, with 15 bases left between them. Germline loops: CDR1 MDHEN, CDR2 SYDVKM.

The rearrangement links TRBV20-1 to TRBJ2-7, with D possibly being TRBD1 (5 bases). This CDR3 has 12 amino acids. The ends were cut back, 3 bases at V and 5 bases at J, with 11 bases in the middle. Germline CDR1 reads DFQATT; CDR2 reads SNEGSKA (reference sequence). For the CDR3, the DNA is TGCAGTGCTAGGGCAGGGATGCACGAGCAGTACTTC. As protein: CSARAGMHEQYF.

This clonotype was counted a few times. This chain joins TRBV2 and TRBJ2-7, with no clear D. V lost 3 bases to trimming and J lost 0 bases, with 6 bases between them. The length of the CDR3 is 13 residues. The germline gives CDR1 SNHLY, CDR2 FYNNEI. The CDR3 DNA reads TGTGCCAGCAGTGAGTCAAGCTCCTACGAGCAGTACTTC. This sequence encodes CASSESSSYEQYF.

This clonotype was picked up one time. The chain joins TRBV7-9 to TRBJ2-5; 10 nucleotides agree with TRBD2. CDR3 length: 19 residues. The germline V gene has CDR1 SEHNR and CDR2 FQNEAQ (reference sequence). Trimming removed 3 bases from V and 4 bases from J; junction bases left unmatched: 17. The CDR3 loop is CASSLAEGRASGRGETQYF. The DNA for the CDR3 is TGTGCCAGCAGCTTGGCGGAAGGTCGGGCTAGCGGGAGAGGAGAGACCCAGTACTTC. Full variable domain (remainder filled in from reference TRBV7-9 and TRBJ2-5): DTGVSQNPRHKITKRGQNVTFRCDPISEHNRLYWYRQTLGQGPEFLTYFQNEAQLEKSRLLSDRFSAERPKGSFSTLEIQRTEQGDSAMYLCASSLAEGRASGRGETQYFGPGTRLLVL.

In this sample, this clonotype turned up a few times. The chain has TRBV12-3 or TRBV12-4 and TRBJ1-4, with D possibly matching TRBD1 (5 bases). CDR3 size: 15 residues. Trimming left V 3 bases short and J 8 bases short, with 16 bases between. This CDR3 is CASSLQGKSGEKLFF. CDR3 nucleotides: TGTGCCAGCAGTTTGCAGGGCAAGTCTGGCGAAAAACTGTTTTTT.

Only a few counts were recorded for this clonotype. The chain joins TRBV27 to TRBJ1-3, with a tentative D call TRBD1 (5 bases). V was trimmed by 2 bases and J by 4 bases, leaving 12 bases between them. The CDR3 loop spans 15 amino acids. CDR1 and CDR2 (germline): MNHEY, SMNVEV (reference sequence). CDR3 DNA sequence: TGTGCCAGCAGTTTAAGGGGTACAGGAGGAAACACCATATATTTT. It specifies CASSLRGTGGNTIYF.

The J gene is TRBJ1-2, the V gene TRBV28, with 9 bases identical to TRBD1. CDR1 is MDHEN and CDR2 is SYDVKM in the germline V gene. V was clipped by 6 bases and J by 8 bases; unmatched bases: 10. The CDR3 is 14 residues long. CDR3 in DNA: TGTGCCAGCAGACCGCCCGGGACAGGGCGCGGCTACACCTTC. Translation gives CASRPPGTGRGYTF.

V is TRBV7-8 and J is TRBJ2-7; 7 positions agree with TRBD2. J gave up 0 bases and V 5 bases, and 7 bases lay outside the gene matches. In germline, CDR1 is SGHVS, CDR2 FQNEAQ. The CDR3 length is 15 residues. The chain's CDR3 is CASSRREGLSYEQYF. The CDR3 bases are TGTGCCAGCAGCCGAAGGGAGGGACTCTCCTACGAGCAGTACTTC. The complete variable domain, with remaining parts taken from reference TRBV7-8 and TRBJ2-7, reads GAGVSQSPRYKVAKRGQDVALRCDPISGHVSLFWYQQALGQGPEFLTYFQNEAQLDKSGLPSDRFFAERPEGSVSTLKIQRTQQEDSAVYLCASSRREGLSYEQYFGPGTRLTVT.

A few counts support this clonotype. The chain carries TRBV11-2 and TRBJ1-3, with D possibly being TRBD1 (6 bases). Per the germline V gene, CDR1 is SGHAT and CDR2 is FQNNGV. The V and J ends lost 4 bases and 1 base respectively, with 8 bases between them. The CDR3 has 14 amino acids. DNA for the CDR3: TGTGCCAGCAGCTCCGGACAGTCTGGAAACACCATATATTTT. This translates into CASSSGQSGNTIYF.

This clonotype appeared many times. The genes are TRBV7-2 and TRBJ2-2; TRBD2 matches at 7 bases. This CDR3 contains 15 residues. The V gene end was trimmed by 7 bases and the J gene end by 7 bases; junction bases not matched to a gene: 12. Germline V gene data show CDR1 as SGHTA and CDR2 as FQGNSA. CDR3 in amino acids: CASTPTLAGDGELFF. For the CDR3, the DNA is TGTGCCAGCACCCCTACTTTAGCGGGCGACGGGGAGCTGTTTTTT.

This clonotype is labeled as medium-sized. The genes are TRBV7-2 and TRBJ2-4, with TRBD1 as a possible D gene (6 bases). CDR3 length equals 15 residues. V was pared by 4 bases and J by 5 bases, with 15 bases between. Germline values: CDR1 SGHTA, CDR2 FQGNSA. CDR3 sequence (DNA): TGTGCCAGCAGCTCCCGAAGGGGGACGGAAAACATTCAGTACTTC. It codes for CASSSRRGTENIQYF.

This chain uses TRBV7-8 with TRBJ1-1; TRBD1 aligns across 8 bases. Unmatched junction bases numbered 15, after V lost 5 bases and J lost 10 bases. The germline gives CDR1 SGHVS, CDR2 FQNEAQ. The CDR3 sequence is 15 residues long. The CDR3 loop is CASSLGPGGLLGAFF. CDR3 DNA sequence: TGTGCCAGCAGCCTAGGGCCAGGGGGCCTTCTCGGAGCTTTCTTT.

V is TRBV7-2 and J is TRBJ2-1, with a tentative D call TRBD2 (6 bases). The germline V gene encodes CDR1 SGHTA and CDR2 FQGNSA. CDR3 size: 15 residues. Trimming cost V 3 bases and J 2 bases, with 11 bases left between them. CDR3 sequence reads: CASSFRGNAYNEQFF. As DNA, the CDR3 is TGTGCCAGCAGCTTCCGGGGGAATGCCTACAATGAGCAGTTCTTC.

This clonotype appeared a single time. The chain carries TRBV2 and TRBJ2-7, with 10 nucleotides matching TRBD1. The CDR3 is 13 amino acids. V dropped 7 bases and J dropped 4; count of bases not matched to a gene: 4. The V gene's germline CDR1 is SNHLY and CDR2 FYNNEI. The CDR3 sequence is CASIRQGAYEQYF. The CDR3, as DNA: TGTGCCAGCATTCGACAGGGGGCTTACGAGCAGTACTTC. Using reference TRBV2 and TRBJ2-7 for the parts outside the CDR3, the full variable domain is EPEVTQTPSHQVTQMGQEVILRCVPISNHLYFYWYRQILGQKVEFLVSFYNNEISEKSEIFDDQFSVERPDGSNFTLKIRSTKLEDSAMYFCASIRQGAYEQYFGPGTRLTVT.

This clonotype has more than one count but fewer than ten. CDR3 region: CASSLTKVYNEQFF. The DNA for the CDR3 is TGTGCCAGCAGTCTCACGAAGGTCTACAATGAGCAGTTCTTC. This chain joins TRBV28 and TRBJ2-1; D is ambiguous. Trimming cost V 5 bases and J 3 bases, with 11 bases left between them. Germline CDR1 and CDR2: MDHEN and SYDVKM. There are 14 residues in the CDR3.

This clonotype was detected only a few times. The chain employs TRBV7-9 and TRBJ2-6; 7 nucleotides align to TRBD1. Germline V lookup: CDR1 SEHNR, CDR2 FQNEAQ (reference sequence). This CDR3 region has 16 residues. V dropped 5 bases and J dropped 0; count of bases not matched to a gene: 4. This CDR3 is CASSPRDSSGANVLTF. The DNA for the CDR3 is TGTGCCAGCAGCCCCCGGGACAGCTCTGGGGCCAACGTCCTGACTTTC. The full variable domain, rest sourced from reference TRBV7-9 and TRBJ2-6, is DTGVSQNPRHKITKRGQNVTFRCDPISEHNRLYWYRQTLGQGPEFLTYFQNEAQLEKSRLLSDRFSAERPKGSFSTLEIQRTEQGDSAMYLCASSPRDSSGANVLTFGAGSRLTVL.

This clonotype has a handful of counts. This chain uses TRBV7-2 with TRBJ2-3, with 9 bases aligning to TRBD2. Germline V gene data show CDR1 as SGHTA and CDR2 as FQGNSA. The V and J ends lost 4 bases and 7 bases, in that order; junction bases with no gene match: 6. The CDR3 sequence is 14 residues long. The CDR3 region is CASSYTSGWYTQYF. In DNA form, the CDR3 reads TGTGCCAGCAGCTATACTAGCGGGTGGTATACGCAGTATTTT.

This clonotype was seen a handful of times. The gene calls are TRBV7-2 and TRBJ2-7, with D possibly matching TRBD2 (5 bases). CDR1 is SGHTA and CDR2 is FQGNSA in the germline V gene. This CDR3 is built from 12 residues. V dropped 5 bases and J dropped 5 bases, with 10 bases sitting between them. This CDR3 reads CASSTTRNEQYF. As DNA, the CDR3 is TGTGCCAGCAGCACAACTAGGAACGAGCAGTACTTC.

This sequence joins TRBV11-2 and TRBJ1-1; a weak D match, TRBD1 (5 bases). V was pared by 0 bases and J by 5 bases, with 10 bases between. Germline CDR1 SGHAT, CDR2 FQNNGV. The CDR3 is made up of 14 amino acids. The CDR3 reads CASSLEGAGTEAFF. The CDR3 bases are TGTGCCAGCAGCTTAGAAGGGGCAGGGACTGAAGCTTTCTTT.

V gene TRBV28 combines with J gene TRBJ2-7; 8 positions match TRBD2. This CDR3 has 15 residues. Germline V gene data show CDR1 as MDHEN and CDR2 as SYDVKM. V shed 1 base, J shed 2 bases, and the junction held 4 bases outside the gene matches. The CDR3 region is CASSLLAGKPYEQYF. As DNA, the CDR3 is TGTGCCAGCAGTTTATTAGCGGGGAAACCCTACGAGCAGTACTTC.

This clonotype has only a few counts. The chain carries TRBV7-2 and TRBJ1-4; D remains unclear. This CDR3 has 11 amino acids. Germline V lookup: CDR1 SGHTA, CDR2 FQGNSA. Deletions cut 6 bases from V and 7 bases from J, with 6 bases between. For the CDR3, the DNA is TGTGCCAGCAGTCAAACTGAAAAACTGTTTTTT. Encoded protein: CASSQTEKLFF.